This entry lists 13 T cell receptor beta chains sequenced from one sample in a study of T cells in Graves' hyperthyroidism and ophthalmopathy. Regions amplified from RNA transcripts were the TCR beta CDR3 regions. During a first-round RT-PCR of the TCR CDR3, the HTBI primer set was used. TCRdb processed the multiplex PCR reads anew with MiXCR; each CDR3 protein has one entry. Altogether over 650,000 distinct CDR3 sequences are present, 45% being singletons, with the ten largest covering about 7.2%. The sequenced sample consisted of peripheral blood or thyroid tissue (not recorded which). The receptors stem from an adult man with Graves' disease, either hyperthyroidism or ophthalmopathy (not recorded which).

This clonotype has more than one count but fewer than ten. V is TRBV12-3 or TRBV12-4 and J is TRBJ1-1, with D hard to call. The CDR3 sequence is 12 residues long. V was clipped by 8 bases and J by 5 bases, with 12 bases between them. CDR3 sequence (DNA): TGTGCCAGCGTCTCCGGGTGGACTGAAGCTTTCTTT. Encoded protein: CASVSGWTEAFF.

The table lists this clonotype with a few counts. The chain has TRBV19 and TRBJ1-5, with TRBD1 as a possible D gene (5 bases). Germline lookup yields CDR1 LNHDA and CDR2 SQIVND (reference sequence). This CDR3 has 14 residues. V shed 3 bases and J shed 3 bases, with 9 bases lying between them. The CDR3 DNA reads as TGTGCCAGTAGTATCGACAGTTTCAATCAGCCCCAGCATTTT. Protein product: CASSIDSFNQPQHF.

The chain couples TRBV10-3 to TRBJ2-5, with 7 nucleotides matching TRBD1. The J segment lost 2 bases and the V segment lost 7 bases, leaving 10 bases of the junction unmatched. The V gene's germline CDR1 is ENHRY and CDR2 SYGVKD. The CDR3 runs 15 residues. CDR3 residues: CAITPFGTEQETQYF. CDR3 nucleotide sequence: TGTGCCATCACCCCATTCGGGACAGAGCAAGAGACCCAGTACTTC.

This clonotype has at least ten counts. The rearrangement joins TRBV2 to TRBJ1-5, with 7 bases matching TRBD1. The CDR3 has 14 residues. V shed 6 bases, J shed 6 bases, and the junction held 8 bases outside the gene matches. CDR1 and CDR2 (germline): SNHLY, FYNNEI. The CDR3 reads CASRQGGRAQPQHF. CDR3 in DNA: TGTGCCAGCAGGCAGGGGGGACGTGCTCAGCCCCAGCATTTT.

V and J are TRBV6-5 and TRBJ2-7, with 8 bases identical to TRBD2. This CDR3 has 15 amino acids. V lost 1 base to trimming and J lost 2 bases; unmatched junction nucleotides: 4. CDR1 MNHEY and CDR2 SVGAGI come from the germline V gene. The CDR3 region has the DNA TGTGCCAGCAGTTACTACGGGGGGGAAACCTACGAGCAGTACTTC. It is translated as CASSYYGGETYEQYF.

The chain links TRBV9 to TRBJ1-5; possible D gene TRBD1, 6 bases. The CDR3 consists of 13 residues. Per the germline V gene, CDR1 is SGDLS and CDR2 is YYNGEE. CDR3 nucleotide sequence: TGTGCTATCTTAGAGCGGGGGCGGCAGCCCCAGCATTTT. This encodes CAILERGRQPQHF.

This clonotype showed up many times. V and J are TRBV6-1 and TRBJ1-5; D remains unclear. The V gene lost 0 bases and the J gene lost 1 base, with 4 bases spanning the gap. The CDR3 length is 14 residues. Germline V CDR1 and CDR2: MNHNS, SASEGT. The DNA for the CDR3 is TGTGCCAGCAGTGAAGCGCGGAGCAATCAGCCCCAGCATTTT. This translates into CASSEARSNQPQHF.

This clonotype has more than one count but fewer than ten. The chain carries TRBV19 and TRBJ2-7, with D unclear. V lost 5 bases and J 3 bases, leaving 14 bases between the germline ends. Germline CDR1 and CDR2: LNHDA and SQIVND (reference sequence). The CDR3 consists of 14 residues. The CDR3: CASSHRAPGYEQYF. The CDR3 DNA reads as TGTGCCAGTAGTCACCGGGCCCCAGGCTACGAGCAGTACTTC.

This chain joins TRBV10-3 and TRBJ2-7, with TRBD2 identical over 10 bases. V shed 2 bases and J 3 bases; nucleotides not matched to a gene: 4. The germline V gene has CDR1 ENHRY and CDR2 SYGVKD. This CDR3 is 15 amino acids long. The CDR3 sequence is CAISEGLAEDYEQYF. The CDR3 bases are TGTGCCATCAGTGAGGGACTAGCGGAGGACTACGAGCAGTACTTC.

The CDR3 bases are TGCGCCAGCAGCTTGGCTCCAGGGAAAGACACTGAAGCTTTCTTT. It translates to CASSLAPGKDTEAFF. V and J are TRBV5-1 and TRBJ1-1; the D gene is possibly TRBD1 (5 bases). The germline gives CDR1 SGHRS, CDR2 YFSETQ. V dropped 0 bases and J dropped 3 bases, with 12 bases sitting between them. The CDR3 consists of 15 residues. Based on the CDR3 plus reference TRBV5-1 and TRBJ1-1, the full variable domain is KAGVTQTPRYLIKTRGQQVTLSCSPISGHRSVSWYQQTPGQGLQFLFEYFSETQRNKGNFPGRFSGRQFSNSRSEMNVSTLELGDSALYLCASSLAPGKDTEAFFGQGTRLTVV.

This rearrangement joins TRBV24-1 to TRBJ1-5; no reliable D call. CDR1 is KGHDR, CDR2 SFDVKD, per germline. The CDR3 contains 13 residues. V was trimmed by 2 bases and J by 11 bases, leaving 12 bases between them. The CDR3 is CATSDSGSRTQHF. Here the CDR3 DNA reads TGTGCCACCAGTGATTCCGGATCGCGGACCCAGCATTTT.

The J gene is TRBJ2-2, the V gene TRBV11-2; perhaps TRBD1 as D (5 bases). Trimming stripped 1 base from V and 2 bases from J, with 11 bases between. The CDR3 has 16 amino acids. Germline V gene sequence: CDR1 SGHAT, CDR2 FQNNGV. The CDR3 coding sequence is TGTGCCAGCAGCTTAGGACAGTTCCTTAACACCGGGGAGCTGTTTTTT. This codes for CASSLGQFLNTGELFF.

This clonotype showed up many times. The chain recombines TRBV7-8 with TRBJ1-2, with TRBD1 matching 8 bases. The CDR3 runs 15 residues. V was pared by 1 base and J by 0 bases, with 1 base of the junction left unmatched. Germline V gives CDR1 SGHVS, CDR2 FQNEAQ. CDR3 coding DNA: TGTGCCAGCAGCTTAGGGACAGGGACTAACTATGGCTACACCTTC. It yields the protein CASSLGTGTNYGYTF.